This TCR beta chain was sequenced for a study of neurological immune-mediated disorders. Synthesis of cDNA was performed by 5'RACE using 10-nucleotide random UMIs. MiXCR, applied by TCRdb to the 5' RACE reads, yields one record per CDR3 protein. The data contain about 80,000 distinct CDR3 sequences, around 6% of them singletons. Study-level findings and limits: Phylogenetic grouping assigned the repertoires of 18 of 34 multiple sclerosis patients to one related-CDR3 cluster, which constitutes a possible signature. Because no CDR3 amino acid sequences were shared across subjects by expanded clones, private repertoires were suggested in all groups.

This clonotype was picked up many times. As yet, its antigen is unknown. The CDR3 is 11 amino acids. The V and J ends lost 6 bases and 6 bases, in that order; junction bases with no gene match: 0. Germline CDR1 MNHEY, CDR2 SMNVEV (reference sequence). Sample time point: longitudinal time-point 2. The genes are TRBV27 and TRBJ1-1, with 8 bases lining up with TRBD1. This TCR was sampled from a woman in her sixties or seventies with multiple sclerosis. The specimen was PBMCs. The CDR3 protein is CASRQGAEAFF. CDR3 coding DNA: TGTGCCAGCAGACAGGGGGCTGAAGCTTTCTTT.